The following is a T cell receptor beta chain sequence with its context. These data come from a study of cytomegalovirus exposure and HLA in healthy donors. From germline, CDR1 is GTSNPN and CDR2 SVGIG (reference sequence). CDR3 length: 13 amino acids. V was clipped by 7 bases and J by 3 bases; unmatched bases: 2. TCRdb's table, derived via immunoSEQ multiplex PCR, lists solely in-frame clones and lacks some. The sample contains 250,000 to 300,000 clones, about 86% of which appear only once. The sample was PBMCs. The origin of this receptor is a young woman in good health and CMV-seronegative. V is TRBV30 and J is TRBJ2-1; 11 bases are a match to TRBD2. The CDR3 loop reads CALTSGVYNEQFF. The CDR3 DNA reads TGTGCCTTGACTAGCGGGGTCTACAATGAGCAGTTCTTC. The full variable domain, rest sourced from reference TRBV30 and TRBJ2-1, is SQTIHQWPATLVQPVGSPLSLECTVEGTSNPNLYWYRQAAGRGLQLLFYSVGIGQISSEVPQNLSASRPQDRQFILSSKKLLLSDSGFYLCALTSGVYNEQFFGPGTRLTVL.